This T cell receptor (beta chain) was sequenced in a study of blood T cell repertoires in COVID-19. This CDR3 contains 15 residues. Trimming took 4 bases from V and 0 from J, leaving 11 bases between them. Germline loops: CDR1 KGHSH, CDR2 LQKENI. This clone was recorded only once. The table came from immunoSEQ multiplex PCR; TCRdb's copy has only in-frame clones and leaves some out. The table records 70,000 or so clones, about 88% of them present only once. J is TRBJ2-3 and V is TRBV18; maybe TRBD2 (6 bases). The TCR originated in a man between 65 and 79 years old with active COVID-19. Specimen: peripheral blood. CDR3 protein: CASSRGDLSTDTQYF. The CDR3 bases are TGTGCCAGCTCACGGGGGGACTTAAGCACAGATACGCAGTATTTT.